The rows below give T cell receptor beta chains drawn from one sample of a study of cytomegalovirus exposure and HLA in healthy donors. Libraries were prepared by immunoSEQ multiplex PCR; TCRdb keeps only in-frame clonotypes and omits some of them. The sample consists of 150,000 to 200,000 clones, around 80% of them appearing once. What was sequenced was PBMCs. Receptor source: a male donor in good health and CMV-seropositive. Each CDR3 is given with its conserved first and last residue. A D gene is named only where the DNA matches it firmly. Clone size appears in some rows only: once, few, many, or a class for an expanded clone.

d_gene	v_gene	j_gene	abundance	CDR3nt	CDR3aa
NA	TRBV6-1	TRBJ2-1	once	TGTGCCAGCAGACCCGGGGTTCAGTCCGGGAAGCAGTTCTTC	CASRPGVQSGKQFF
TRBD2	TRBV7-6	TRBJ2-6	NA	TGTGCCAGCAGCTCCTTGGGAGGGCCTGGGGCCAACGTCCTGACTTTC	CASSSLGGPGANVLTF
TRBD2	TRBV5-4	TRBJ2-7	NA	TGTGCCAGCAGCTCGGGGCCTAGCGGAACATCCTACGAGCAGTACTTC	CASSSGPSGTSYEQYF
NA	TRBV27	TRBJ1-5	NA	TGTGCCAGCAGTTTAGGGGAGGATCAGCCCCAGCATTTT	CASSLGEDQPQHF
NA	TRBV7-3	TRBJ1-6	NA	TGTGCCAGCAGCTTATCAGGCCCCCACAATAATTCACCCCTCCACTTT	CASSLSGPHNNSPLHF
NA	TRBV28	TRBJ2-7	few	TGTGCCAGCAGTTTATACGGGAGCTCCTACGAGCAGTACTTC	CASSLYGSSYEQYF
NA	TRBV2	TRBJ2-2	NA	TGTGCCAGCAGTGATCAGGGCGCGGTCAGCCCCGGGGAGCTGTTTTTT	CASSDQGAVSPGELFF
NA	TRBV19	TRBJ1-1	NA	TGTGCCAGTCGGCTATCGGGAGGGATGAACACTGAAGCTTTCTTT	CASRLSGGMNTEAFF
NA	TRBV27	TRBJ2-1	few	TGTGCCAGCAGTTCCCGGGTCTCTTTCTTCTTC	CASSSRVSFFF
NA	TRBV18	TRBJ1-1	NA	TGTGCCAGCTCACAGATACAGTTTGAAGCTTTCTTT	CASSQIQFEAFF
TRBD2	TRBV11-2	TRBJ2-3	NA	TGTGCCAGCAGCTCCCTAAAGCGGGAGGGAGCAGATACGCAGTATTTT	CASSSLKREGADTQYF
NA	TRBV7-9	TRBJ1-4	NA	TGTGCCAGCAGCTTAGGACAGCTAAATGAAAAACTGTTTTTT	CASSLGQLNEKLFF
NA	TRBV27	TRBJ1-5	once	TGTGCCAGCAGTTTCGTACGGAATCAGCCCCAGCATTTT	CASSFVRNQPQHF
NA	TRBV19	TRBJ1-1	NA	TGTGCCAGTAGTTCCCCGTGGCGGCGAGCCACTGAAGCTTTCTTT	CASSSPWRRATEAFF
NA	TRBV19	TRBJ1-1	NA	TGTGCCAGTAGTATAGCGTCCGGGGGGAACACTGAAGCTTTCTTT	CASSIASGGNTEAFF
TRBD2	TRBV5-1	TRBJ2-2	NA	TGCGCCAGCAGCTCCCGGACTAGCGGGTACACCGGGGAGCTGTTTTTT	CASSSRTSGYTGELFF
NA	TRBV19	TRBJ2-7	NA	TGTGCCAGTAGTATATTGGGCGGGACGATCGAGCAGTACTTC	CASSILGGTIEQYF
TRBD1	TRBV6-1	TRBJ1-2	NA	TGTGCCAGCAGGTTGGACAGGGTCCACACCTTC	CASRLDRVHTF
TRBD1	TRBV27	TRBJ1-1	NA	TGTGCCAGCCGACCGACAGGGGGCGAAACTGAAGCTTTCTTT	CASRPTGGETEAFF
NA	TRBV19	TRBJ1-6	few	TGTGCCAGTAGTAAGGAAAGGACTGGGGTTAGATCACCCCTCCACTTT	CASSKERTGVRSPLHF
TRBD2	TRBV28	TRBJ2-1	NA	TGTGCCAGCAGTCCCGGACTAGCGGGAGGGGTCGGCAATGAGCAGTTCTTC	CASSPGLAGGVGNEQFF
NA	TRBV6-5	TRBJ1-1	few	TGTGCCAGCAGTAACAGAAACACTGAAGCTTTCTTT	CASSNRNTEAFF
NA	TRBV6-8	TRBJ2-2	NA	TGTGCCAGCACTCCACTTAAACAGGGTCGGATTGACGGGGAGCTGTTTTTT	CASTPLKQGRIDGELFF
NA	TRBV20-1	TRBJ1-2	NA	TGCAGTGCTAACCGGGGGGGCTACACCTTC	CSANRGGYTF
TRBD2	TRBV5-4	TRBJ2-3	NA	TGTGCCAGCAGCTTGAGGCGGGAGAATACGCAGTATTTT	CASSLRRENTQYF
NA	TRBV7-2	TRBJ2-1	NA	TGTGCCAGCAGCCCGACAGCTGGCAATGAGCAGTTCTTC	CASSPTAGNEQFF
NA	TRBV2	TRBJ2-5	NA	TGTGCCAGCAGGGTAGCCCGCACGGCCCAGTACTTC	CASRVARTAQYF
TRBD2	TRBV7-8	TRBJ2-7	NA	TGTGCCAGCAGCTCAGGACTAGCGGGAGGCTACGAGCAGTACTTC	CASSSGLAGGYEQYF
NA	TRBV27	TRBJ1-2	few	TGTGCCAGCACCCCGACAGTTGGTTATGGCTACACCTTC	CASTPTVGYGYTF
TRBD2	TRBV7-9	TRBJ2-7	NA	TGTGCCAGCAGCGCACCAAGTTTTAGCGGGGCCTACGAGCAGTACTTC	CASSAPSFSGAYEQYF
NA	TRBV7-9	TRBJ2-3	once	TGTTCCAGCAGCTTCGCGGCGACAGATACGCAGTATTTT	CSSSFAATDTQYF
TRBD1	TRBV19	TRBJ1-2	NA	TGTGCCAGTAGTAGACCGGGACAGGGTAACTATGGCTACACCTTC	CASSRPGQGNYGYTF
NA	TRBV7-2	TRBJ2-1	NA	TGTGCCAGCAGCTTAGGGAGGGGTGATGAGCAGTTCTTC	CASSLGRGDEQFF
TRBD1	TRBV18	TRBJ1-1	NA	TGTGCCAGCTCAGGACAGGGGGCCACTGAAGCTTTCTTT	CASSGQGATEAFF
TRBD1	TRBV28	TRBJ2-3	NA	TGTGCCAGTCGTTGGACAGGGGATGGAGATACGCAGTATTTT	CASRWTGDGDTQYF
NA	TRBV19	TRBJ1-4	once	TGTGCCAGTAGTTGGGGCAGTTATAATGAAAAACTGTTTTTT	CASSWGSYNEKLFF
NA	TRBV7-9	TRBJ2-4	NA	TGTGCCAGCAGCTCCGGGTTTGGGAACATTCAGTACTTC	CASSSGFGNIQYF
NA	TRBV7-2	TRBJ2-7	NA	TGTGCCAGCAGCTCGGCATTCACGGGATCACCACACTACGAGCAGTACTTC	CASSSAFTGSPHYEQYF
TRBD1	TRBV2	TRBJ2-5	few	TGTGCCAGCAGTCGGGACAGGTCACAAGAGACCCAGTACTTC	CASSRDRSQETQYF
NA	TRBV5-4	TRBJ2-7	NA	TGTGCCAGCAGCCTCGTGGAGGGTGGCTACGAGCAGTACTTC	CASSLVEGGYEQYF
NA	TRBV29-1	TRBJ2-7	NA	TGCAGCGCCAGGACAGTCGAGCGCTACGAGCAGTACTTC	CSARTVERYEQYF
TRBD2	TRBV9	TRBJ2-1	NA	TGTGCCAGCAGTGCCCTAGCGGGAGTGAATTACAATGAGCAGTTCTTC	CASSALAGVNYNEQFF
NA	TRBV6-6	TRBJ2-7	few	TGTGCCAGCAGTTCCCAAAAATACGAGCAGTACTTC	CASSSQKYEQYF
NA	TRBV6-6	TRBJ2-5	NA	TGTGCCAGCAGGGTACCCGGACTGTTGGAGACCCAGTACTTC	CASRVPGLLETQYF
TRBD2	TRBV5-1	TRBJ2-2	few	TGCGCCAGCAGCCCCGGACTAGCGGGAGGGCAGGCCGGGGAGCTGTTTTTT	CASSPGLAGGQAGELFF
TRBD1	TRBV7-9	TRBJ2-1	NA	TGTGCCAGCAGCTTCCGGGACAGCTCCTACAATGAGCAGTTCTTC	CASSFRDSSYNEQFF